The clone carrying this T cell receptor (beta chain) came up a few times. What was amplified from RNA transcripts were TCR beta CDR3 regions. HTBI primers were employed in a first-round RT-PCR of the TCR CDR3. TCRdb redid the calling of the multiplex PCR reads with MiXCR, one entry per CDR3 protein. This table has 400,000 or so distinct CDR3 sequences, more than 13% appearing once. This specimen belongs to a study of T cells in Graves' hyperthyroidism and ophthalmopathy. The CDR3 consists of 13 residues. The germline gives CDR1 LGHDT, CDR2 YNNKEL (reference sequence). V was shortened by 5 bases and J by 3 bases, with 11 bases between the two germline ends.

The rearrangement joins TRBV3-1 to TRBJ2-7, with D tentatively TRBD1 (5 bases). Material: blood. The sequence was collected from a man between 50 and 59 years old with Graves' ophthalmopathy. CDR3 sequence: CASSFIGDYEQYF. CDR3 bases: TGTGCCAGCAGCTTTATAGGGGACTACGAGCAGTACTTC.